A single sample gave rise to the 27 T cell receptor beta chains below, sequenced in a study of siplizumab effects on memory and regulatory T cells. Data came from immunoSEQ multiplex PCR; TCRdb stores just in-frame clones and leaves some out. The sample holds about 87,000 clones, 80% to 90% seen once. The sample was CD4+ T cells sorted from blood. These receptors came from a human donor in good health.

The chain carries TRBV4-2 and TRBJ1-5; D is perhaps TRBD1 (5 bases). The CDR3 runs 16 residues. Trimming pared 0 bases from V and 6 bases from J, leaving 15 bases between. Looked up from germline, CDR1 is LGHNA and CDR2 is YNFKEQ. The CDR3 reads CASSQDKTGLSQPQHF. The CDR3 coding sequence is TGTGCCAGCAGCCAAGATAAGACGGGGCTGAGTCAGCCCCAGCATTTT.

The CDR3: CASSIYDGADTQYF. The CDR3 nucleotides read TGTGCCAGTAGTATCTACGATGGGGCAGATACGCAGTATTTT. V is TRBV19 and J is TRBJ2-3, with D unclear. V was shortened by 3 bases and J by 4 bases, with 11 bases between the two germline ends. Per the germline V gene, CDR1 is LNHDA and CDR2 is SQIVND (reference sequence). This CDR3 is built from 14 residues.

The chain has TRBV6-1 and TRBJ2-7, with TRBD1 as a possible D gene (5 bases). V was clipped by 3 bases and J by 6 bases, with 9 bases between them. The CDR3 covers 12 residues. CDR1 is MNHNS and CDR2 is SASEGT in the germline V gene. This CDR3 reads CASSDRVGEQYF. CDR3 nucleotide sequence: TGTGCCAGCAGTGACAGGGTAGGCGAGCAGTACTTC.

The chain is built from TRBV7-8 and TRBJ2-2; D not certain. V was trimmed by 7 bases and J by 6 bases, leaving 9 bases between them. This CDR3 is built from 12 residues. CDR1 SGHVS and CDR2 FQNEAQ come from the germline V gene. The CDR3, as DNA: TGTGCCAGCAAACCGCGGCCCGGGGAGCTGTTTTTT. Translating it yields CASKPRPGELFF. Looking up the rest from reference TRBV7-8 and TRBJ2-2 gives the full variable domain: GAGVSQSPRYKVAKRGQDVALRCDPISGHVSLFWYQQALGQGPEFLTYFQNEAQLDKSGLPSDRFFAERPEGSVSTLKIQRTQQEDSAVYLCASKPRPGELFFGEGSRLTVL.

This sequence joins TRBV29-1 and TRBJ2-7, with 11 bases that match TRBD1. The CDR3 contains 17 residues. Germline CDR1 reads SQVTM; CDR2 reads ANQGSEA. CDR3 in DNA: TGCAGTTGCAGCGTTAAGGCTCGGACAGGGGGCTTCTACGAGCAGTACTTC. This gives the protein CSCSVKARTGGFYEQYF.

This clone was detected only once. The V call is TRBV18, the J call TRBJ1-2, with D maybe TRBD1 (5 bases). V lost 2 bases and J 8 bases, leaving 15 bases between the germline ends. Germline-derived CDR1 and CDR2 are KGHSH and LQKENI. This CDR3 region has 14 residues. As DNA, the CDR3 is TGTGCCAGCTCACCAGGGAGGGCCCAGGGAGGCTACACCTTC. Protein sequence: CASSPGRAQGGYTF.

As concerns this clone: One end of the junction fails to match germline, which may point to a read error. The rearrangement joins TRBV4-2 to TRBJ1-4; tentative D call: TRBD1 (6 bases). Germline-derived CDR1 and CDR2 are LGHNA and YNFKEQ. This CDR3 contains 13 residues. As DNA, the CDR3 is TGTGCCAGCAGCCTCGACCCGGACAGCCACGAAGTTTGG. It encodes CASSLDPDSHEVW.

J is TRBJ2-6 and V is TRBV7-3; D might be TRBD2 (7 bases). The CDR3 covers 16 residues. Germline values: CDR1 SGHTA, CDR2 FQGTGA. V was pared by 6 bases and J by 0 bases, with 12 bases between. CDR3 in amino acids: CASRGGGSSGANVLTF. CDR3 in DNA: TGTGCCAGCAGGGGAGGGGGAAGCTCTGGGGCCAACGTCCTGACTTTC.

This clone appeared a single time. The CDR3 DNA sequence: TGCGCCAGCAGCGGAACAGGGTGGGGGAGCTACAATGAGCAGTTCTTC. Protein sequence: CASSGTGWGSYNEQFF. This chain connects TRBV5-1 to TRBJ2-1; TRBD1 is a possible D gene (6 bases). With 4 bases removed from V and 3 bases from J, the gap between germline ends came to 17 bases. There are 16 residues in the CDR3. Looked up from germline, CDR1 is SGHRS and CDR2 is YFSETQ.

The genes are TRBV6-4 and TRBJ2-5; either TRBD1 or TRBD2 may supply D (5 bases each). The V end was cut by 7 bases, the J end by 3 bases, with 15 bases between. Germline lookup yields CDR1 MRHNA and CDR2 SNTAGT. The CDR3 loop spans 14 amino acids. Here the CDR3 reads CASKDTGDEETQYF. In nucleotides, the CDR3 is TGTGCCAGCAAGGACACCGGGGATGAAGAGACCCAGTACTTC.

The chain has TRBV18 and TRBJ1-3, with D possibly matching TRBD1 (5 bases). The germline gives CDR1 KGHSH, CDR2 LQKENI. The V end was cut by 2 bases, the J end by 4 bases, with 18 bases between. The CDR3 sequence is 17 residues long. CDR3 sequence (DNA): TGTGCCAGCTCACCAGTTACCGGGCCCGGGGCCGGAAACACCATATATTTT. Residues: CASSPVTGPGAGNTIYF.

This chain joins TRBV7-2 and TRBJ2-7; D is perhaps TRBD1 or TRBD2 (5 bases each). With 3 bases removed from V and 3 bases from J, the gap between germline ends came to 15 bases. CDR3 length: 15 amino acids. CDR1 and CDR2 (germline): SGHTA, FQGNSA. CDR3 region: CASSFNPGTRYEQYF. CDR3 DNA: TGTGCCAGCAGCTTTAATCCGGGGACCCGCTACGAGCAGTACTTC.

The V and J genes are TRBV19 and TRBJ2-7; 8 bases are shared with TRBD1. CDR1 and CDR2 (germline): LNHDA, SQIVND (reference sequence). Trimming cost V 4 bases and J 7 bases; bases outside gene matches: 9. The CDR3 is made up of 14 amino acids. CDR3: CASSKTGVWSEQYF. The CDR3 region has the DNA TGTGCCAGTAGTAAGACAGGGGTTTGGAGTGAGCAGTACTTC.

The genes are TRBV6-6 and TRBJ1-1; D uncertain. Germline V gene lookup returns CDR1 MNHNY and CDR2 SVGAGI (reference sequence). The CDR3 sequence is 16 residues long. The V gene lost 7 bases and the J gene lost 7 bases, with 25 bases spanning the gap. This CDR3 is CASIFTREEGGREAFF. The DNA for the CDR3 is TGTGCCAGCATCTTCACTAGGGAGGAGGGCGGACGTGAAGCTTTCTTT.

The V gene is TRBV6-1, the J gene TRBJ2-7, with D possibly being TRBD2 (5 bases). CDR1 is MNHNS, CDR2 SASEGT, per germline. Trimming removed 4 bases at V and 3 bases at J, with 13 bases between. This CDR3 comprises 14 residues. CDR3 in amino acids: CASSGSGTHYEQYF. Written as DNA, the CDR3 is TGTGCCAGCAGTGGGTCGGGAACCCACTACGAGCAGTACTTC.

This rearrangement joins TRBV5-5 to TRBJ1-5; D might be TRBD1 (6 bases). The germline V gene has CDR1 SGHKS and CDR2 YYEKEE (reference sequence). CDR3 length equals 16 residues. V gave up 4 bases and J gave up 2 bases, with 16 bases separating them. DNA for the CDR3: TGTGCCAGCAGCGCGCCCGGGGGGGCCCGCAATCAGCCCCAGCATTTT. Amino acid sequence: CASSAPGGARNQPQHF.

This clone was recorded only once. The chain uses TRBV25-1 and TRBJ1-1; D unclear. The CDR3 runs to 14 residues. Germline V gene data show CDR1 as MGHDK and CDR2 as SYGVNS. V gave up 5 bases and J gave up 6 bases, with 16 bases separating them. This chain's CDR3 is CASSPPWPGAEAFF. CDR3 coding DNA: TGTGCCAGCAGTCCCCCTTGGCCCGGCGCTGAAGCTTTCTTT.

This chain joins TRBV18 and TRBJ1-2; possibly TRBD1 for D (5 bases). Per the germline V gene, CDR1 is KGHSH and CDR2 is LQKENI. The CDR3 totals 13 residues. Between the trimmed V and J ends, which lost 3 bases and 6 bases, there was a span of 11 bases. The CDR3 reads CASSPTVRDGYTF. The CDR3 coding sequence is TGTGCCAGCTCACCTACAGTCAGGGATGGCTACACCTTC.

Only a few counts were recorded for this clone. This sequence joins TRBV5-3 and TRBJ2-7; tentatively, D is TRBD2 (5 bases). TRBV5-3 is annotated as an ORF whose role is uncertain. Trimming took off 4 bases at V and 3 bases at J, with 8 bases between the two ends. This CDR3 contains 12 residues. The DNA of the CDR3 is TGTGCCAGAAGCGTTGACTACTACGAGCAGTACTTC. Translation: CARSVDYYEQYF.

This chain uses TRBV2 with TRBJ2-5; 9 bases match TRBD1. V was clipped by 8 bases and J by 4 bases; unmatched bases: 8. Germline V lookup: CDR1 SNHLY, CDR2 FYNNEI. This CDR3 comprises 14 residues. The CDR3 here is CASGPGQGGETQYF. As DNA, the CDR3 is TGTGCCAGCGGACCGGGACAGGGCGGAGAGACCCAGTACTTC.

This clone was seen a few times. The CDR3 bases are TGTGCCAGCGCCCGGGACAGGGGTACTAATGGCTACACCTTC. Translation: CASARDRGTNGYTF. This chain joins TRBV6-1 and TRBJ1-2, with TRBD1 identical over 10 bases. The germline V gene encodes CDR1 MNHNS and CDR2 SASEGT. V lost 8 bases, J lost 6 bases, and 9 bases stayed unmatched. The CDR3 is 14 residues long.

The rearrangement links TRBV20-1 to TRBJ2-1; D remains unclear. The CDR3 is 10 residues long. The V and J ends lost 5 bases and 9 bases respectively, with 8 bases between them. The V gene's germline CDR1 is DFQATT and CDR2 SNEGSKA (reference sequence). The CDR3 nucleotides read TGCAGTGCTTTCCGCACTGAGCAGTTCTTC. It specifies CSAFRTEQFF.

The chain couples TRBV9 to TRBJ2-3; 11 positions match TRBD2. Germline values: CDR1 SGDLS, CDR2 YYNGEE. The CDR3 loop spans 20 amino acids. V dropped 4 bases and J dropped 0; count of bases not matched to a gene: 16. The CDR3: CASSPRGSGRALRSTDTQYF. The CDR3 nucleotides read TGTGCCAGCAGCCCCCGCGGTAGCGGGAGGGCCCTCCGGAGCACAGATACGCAGTATTTT.

In nucleotides, the CDR3 is TGCGCCAGCAGCTTGGCAGGGGACTACACTGAAGCTTTCTTT. Its translation is CASSLAGDYTEAFF. The chain combines TRBV5-1 with TRBJ1-1; a weak D match, TRBD1 (6 bases). This CDR3 has 14 amino acids. The V gene lost 0 bases and the J gene lost 3 bases, with 9 bases spanning the gap. Germline lookup yields CDR1 SGHRS and CDR2 YFSETQ. Looking up the rest from reference TRBV5-1 and TRBJ1-1 gives the full variable domain: KAGVTQTPRYLIKTRGQQVTLSCSPISGHRSVSWYQQTPGQGLQFLFEYFSETQRNKGNFPGRFSGRQFSNSRSEMNVSTLELGDSALYLCASSLAGDYTEAFFGQGTRLTVV.

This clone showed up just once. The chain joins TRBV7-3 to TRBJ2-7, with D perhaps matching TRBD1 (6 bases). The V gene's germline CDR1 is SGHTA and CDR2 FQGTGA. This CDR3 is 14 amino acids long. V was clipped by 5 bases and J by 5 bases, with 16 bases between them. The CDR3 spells CASSLTGTGDEQYF. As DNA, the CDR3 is TGTGCCAGCAGCCTGACAGGCACGGGTGACGAGCAGTACTTC.

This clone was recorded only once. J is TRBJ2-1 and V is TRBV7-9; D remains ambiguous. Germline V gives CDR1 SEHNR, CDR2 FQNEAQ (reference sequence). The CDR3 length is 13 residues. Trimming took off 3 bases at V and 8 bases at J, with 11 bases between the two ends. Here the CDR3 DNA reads TGTGCCAGCAGCTTTACAAGCGATGATGAGCAGTTCTTC. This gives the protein CASSFTSDDEQFF.

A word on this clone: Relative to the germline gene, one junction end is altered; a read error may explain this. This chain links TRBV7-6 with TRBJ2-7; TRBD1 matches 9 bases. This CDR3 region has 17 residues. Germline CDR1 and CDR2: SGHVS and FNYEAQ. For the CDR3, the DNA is TGTGTCAGCAGCTTAGCGGCCTGGGACAGGGTGCCCTACGAGCAGTACTTC. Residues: CVSSLAAWDRVPYEQYF.